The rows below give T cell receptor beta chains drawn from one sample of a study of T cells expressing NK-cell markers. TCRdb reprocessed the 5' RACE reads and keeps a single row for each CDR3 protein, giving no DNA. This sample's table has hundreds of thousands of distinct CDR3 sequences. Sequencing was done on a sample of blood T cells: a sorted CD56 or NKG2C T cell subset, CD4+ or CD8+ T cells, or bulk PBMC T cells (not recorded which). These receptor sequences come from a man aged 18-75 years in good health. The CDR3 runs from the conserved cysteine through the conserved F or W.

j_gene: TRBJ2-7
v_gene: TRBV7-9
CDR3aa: CASSSITNRGLDEQYF

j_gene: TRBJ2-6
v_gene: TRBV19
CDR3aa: CASSIGSRSGANVLTF

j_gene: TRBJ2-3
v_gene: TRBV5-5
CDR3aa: CASSTSGTGAWISDTQYF

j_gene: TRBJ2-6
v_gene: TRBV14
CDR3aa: CASSPTAGQGKSGANVLTF

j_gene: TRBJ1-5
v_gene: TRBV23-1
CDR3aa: CASSPDRIAQHF

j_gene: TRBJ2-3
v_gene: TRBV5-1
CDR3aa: CASSGKLAGGMDTQYF

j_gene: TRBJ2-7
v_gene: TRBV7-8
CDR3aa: CASSPGGGNYRRYEQYF

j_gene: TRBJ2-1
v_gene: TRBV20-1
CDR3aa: CSARALGTIGPKEQFF

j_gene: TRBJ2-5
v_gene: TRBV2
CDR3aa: CASSPRGSEETQYF

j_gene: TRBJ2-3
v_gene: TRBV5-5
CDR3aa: CASSLPAAARMDTQYF

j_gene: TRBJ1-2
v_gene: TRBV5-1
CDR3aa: CASSPEGTNGYTF

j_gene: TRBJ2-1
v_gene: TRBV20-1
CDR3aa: CSARDLSAEQFF

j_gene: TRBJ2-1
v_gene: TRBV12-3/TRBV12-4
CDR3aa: CASTTQGGHEQFF

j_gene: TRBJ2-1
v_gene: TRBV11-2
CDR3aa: CASSLSTTGGVRNEQFF

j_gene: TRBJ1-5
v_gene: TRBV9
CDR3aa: CASSVGKGGFQPQHF

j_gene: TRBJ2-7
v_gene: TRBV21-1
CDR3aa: CASSTLAGGPFYEQYF

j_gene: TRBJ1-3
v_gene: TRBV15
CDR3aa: CATSRKGTGANGNTIYF

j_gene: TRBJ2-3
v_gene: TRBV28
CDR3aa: CASSRILEGATDTQYF

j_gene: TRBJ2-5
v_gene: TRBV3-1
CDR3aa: CASSQAIAGPQYF

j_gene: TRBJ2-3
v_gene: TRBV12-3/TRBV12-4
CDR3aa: CASTRGSGGSTDTQYF

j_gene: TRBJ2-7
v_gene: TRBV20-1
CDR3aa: CSAGQGGFYEQYF

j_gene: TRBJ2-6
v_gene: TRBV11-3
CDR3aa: CASRHRGDGANVLTF

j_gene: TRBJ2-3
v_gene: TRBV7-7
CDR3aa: CASSLGGASHLDTQYF

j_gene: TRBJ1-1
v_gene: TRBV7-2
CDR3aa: CASSLQGINTEAFF

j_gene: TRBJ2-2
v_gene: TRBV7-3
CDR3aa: CASSPVIRLRRTPGSCFF

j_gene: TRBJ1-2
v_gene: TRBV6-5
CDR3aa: CASSYSNPGVYGYTF

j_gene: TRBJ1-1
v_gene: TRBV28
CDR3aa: CASSFPGGGKAEAFF

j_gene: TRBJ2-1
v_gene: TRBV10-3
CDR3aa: CAIGAPTASYNEQFF

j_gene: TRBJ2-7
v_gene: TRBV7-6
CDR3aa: CASSLGPGQQYEQYF

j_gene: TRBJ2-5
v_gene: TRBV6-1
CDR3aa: CASSQGSIGETQYF